A selection of T cell receptor beta chains follows, all from one sample in a study of blood T cell repertoires in COVID-19. Assay used: immunoSEQ multiplex PCR; TCRdb lists only in-frame clones, some missing. The sample lists roughly 150,000 clones, roughly 90% seen once, with around 2.9% in the top ten. Sequenced: peripheral blood. All receptors come from a man in his sixties with active or convalescent COVID-19. Each CDR3 is given without its conserved first and last residue.

V	CDR3
TRBV30	ASPGEQGWDYGYT
TRBV30	AWGPGTTVTDTQY
TRBV28	ASSFGKNGF
TRBV27	ASSLYQGFGDTQY
TRBV19	ASSSGRQYTGELF
TRBV4-2	ASSHVPRGLEAF
TRBV4-1	ASSQDRQGRNSPLH
TRBV4-3	ASSQGGLAGVGEQY
TRBV7-6	ASSLLRARTDTQY
TRBV5-4	ASSPFRALSSYNEQF
TRBV9	ASSEYRGNSPLH
TRBV19	ASSMSGTGIVNEQY
TRBV11-2	ASSLVPQGDTEAF
TRBV6-5	ASRRDFSDTQY
TRBV6-1	ASSEATLDTQY
TRBV10-3	AISDTGEWQPQH
TRBV27	ASVTRGASGYNEQF